The following is a T cell receptor beta chain sequence with its context. It has no known antigen specificity. Nothing much larger sits one base from this clone, and base qualities are not available. The data were taken from a study of cytomegalovirus exposure and HLA in healthy donors (TCRdb year 2017). Looking at the study overall: In an earlier analysis of approximately 500 of the donors, about 260 Gb of sequence data and approximately 100 million unique TCR beta sequences from about 179 million T cells were reported. About 320 gigabases of sequencing data and some 85 million unique TCR sequences were included in an early release covering about 700 HLA-typed donors. Of the roughly 400 genotyped donors, approximately 81% were placed in the genetic ancestry cluster associated with self-reported Caucasian donors. The study aimed to test whether cataloging public T cell receptors could reveal signatures of past pathogen exposure. The study used immunosequencing to profile the T cell repertoires of several hundred subjects and linked those repertoires to cytomegalovirus serostatus. Along with the roughly 710-subject first cohort, a separate validation cohort of around 120 different subjects was used. High-throughput TCR immunosequencing, statistical association of individual TCRs with disease status, and machine learning were combined to predict cytomegalovirus infection status. To study patterns of TCR occurrence, a later analysis re-analyzed previously published TCR beta repertoires from hundreds of donors and added high-resolution HLA genotyping. The later analysis used no new phenotypic data to find candidate immune exposures, relying instead on TCR beta sequences and their occurrence across donors. An earlier analysis of 587 of the donors used high-throughput TCR beta sequencing to judge whether each TCR beta V gene segment behaved as functional or pseudogenic. Donor age, sex, ethnicity and CMV serostatus were collected together with the repertoire data. Genome-wide SNP genotypes for about 65% of the roughly 670 donors were used in a later genetic analysis, which treated that subset as a discovery cohort. All discovery cohort repertoires had been generated on a single sequencing platform. HLA typing included class I and class II loci at four-digit resolution. The number of typed donors differed by locus: about 620-630 for A, B, C, DRB1 and DQB1; 500 to 550 for DQA1; around 610 for DPA1; and around 450 for DPB1. Because of strong linkage in the cohort, roughly five DR-DQ haplotypes were treated as single units for association and clustering. On average, around 200,000 unique TCR beta nucleotide sequences were sequenced per donor among some 420 genotyped donors of the cohort, with about 19% of those sequences being non-productive.

Library preparation was by the immunoSEQ multiplex PCR assay. For the multiplex PCR, a mixture combining 60 forward primers for TCR Vbeta segments and 13 reverse primers for TCR Jbeta segments was used. Amplification of the CDR3 region of rearranged TCR beta genes was performed with a multiplex PCR assay on genomic DNA. The amplified TCR beta libraries were sequenced on the Illumina HiSeq System as 87-base-pair reads. Processing in the source paper ran as follows. A later analysis tallied 80 million to 95 million unique TCR beta chains across the roughly 610 repertoires, and approximately 11 million of those chains were shared by two or more donors. Raw reads were error-corrected and collapsed into unique sequences by a nearest-neighbor algorithm in which closely related sequences were merged to remove PCR and sequencing errors. Alignment of CDR3 sequences to IMGT reference sequences was used to assign V, D and J gene segments. Each retained sequence needed at least a six-nucleotide match to both a V gene segment and a J gene segment. A rearrangement was called productive if the CDR3 had no stop codons and remained in frame with V and J, and every other rearrangement was called non-productive. CDR3 was defined according to IMGT convention as the region running from the second conserved V-encoded cysteine to the conserved J-encoded phenylalanine. In an earlier analysis of just under 600 of the donors, sequences lacking an unambiguous match to a single V gene segment were excluded. In an earlier analysis of several hundred of the donors, V segments were called functional above 56.7% productive rearrangements and were called segregating when the between-donor standard deviation exceeded 5%. A statistical classification framework was developed to diagnose cytomegalovirus status using the catalog of TCR beta chain sequences. A later analysis assigned V and J genes by comparing TCR nucleotide sequences with IMGT/GENE-DB human TR gene sequences. The TCRdist pipeline was used in a later analysis to assign CDR3 sequences and most-parsimonious VDJ recombination scenarios. In a later analysis, each TCR beta chain was defined by its CDR3 amino acid sequence together with its V-gene family, and reads without a unique V-gene family were excluded. A later analysis removed several hundred highly shared, low-generation-probability nucleotide sequences to deal with suspected cross-contamination and a sequencing artifact. A later analysis calculated a clonal expansion index for each public chain from normalized within-repertoire ranks of inferred template counts. A later analysis computed generation probabilities with a VDJ recombination model fitted to out-of-frame rearrangements, and checked the results against IGoR. In a later analysis, TCR-TCR, TCR-HLA and TCR-CMV co-occurrence was scored with hypergeometric tests, and a repertoire-size bias correction was applied to TCR pairs. In a later analysis, false discovery rates were estimated by permuting HLA or CMV assignments 20 times. In a later analysis, co-occurring TCRs were grouped using DBSCAN, and TCRdist sequence similarity was added for clustering within HLA-allele-positive subsets. Co-occurrence clustering excluded repertoires with fewer than 30,000 or more than 120,000 public chains, plus five with anomalous nucleotide sharing. The table comes from immuneACCESS by way of TCRdb, which keeps in-frame sequences with V and J called. Part of the clones is missing from these tables; in studies checked, under half for an unresolved V gene and the rest for unknown reasons. V, J and clone size are taken as reported in that table, and D and trimming were inferred from the DNA itself. This sample gives some 200,000 clones in total; approximately 80% of them show up just once. The top ten clonotypes cover 0.6% to 0.7% of the sample.

There are 18 amino acids in the CDR3, from cysteine to phenylalanine inclusive. The kept DNA is CDR3 alone, 54 bases in frame from the first base. Reading the germline V gene gives CDR1 SGHRS and CDR2 YFSETQ. Cut back by 0 bases and 1 base, the V and J ends lie 19 bases apart. The paper as a whole reports these results and caveats: HLA typing was unavailable for some donors at each locus, so association tests used only the typed subset. A further reported finding was that TCR beta sequences accurately predicted the HLA-A and HLA-B alleles for most subjects in the first cohort. In a later genetic analysis, a missense DCLRE1C variant was associated with V-gene and J-gene trimming of TCR beta chains, and the association was replicated in an independent cohort. In a later analysis, TCR association rates were found to vary across HLA loci, with the most associated TCRs seen for DRB1 alleles and the fewest for HLA-C alleles. According to a later genetic analysis, donors in an Asian-associated ancestry cluster had fewer N-insertions in productive TCRs than the approximately 610-donor mean. Only TCR beta chains were sequenced in this cohort, and the absence of alpha or paired-chain data limited detectable features. An earlier analysis of approximately 530 of the donors showed that most TCR beta V segments appeared in productive rearrangements either about 87% or about 30% of the time, which broadly matched IMGT annotations. In the study, approximately 160 TCR beta chains were listed as associated with cytomegalovirus. The only immune exposure information available for the cohort was CMV serostatus. According to the authors, the approach could potentially be generalized to other disease states and immunological phenotypes. The classifier was reported to diagnose cytomegalovirus status with high specificity and sensitivity in both the original and validation cohorts. In a later analysis, around 15,000 TCR beta sequences were associated with specific HLA alleles at a false discovery rate of 0.05. Because counts were too low, seventeen rarely observed V segments, including chromosome 9 orphons, were left out of the earlier analysis of about 620 of the donors. A later analysis found that HLA-associated TCR beta chains were more clonally expanded and had lower generation probabilities than equally common non-associated chains. Across donors, most TCR sequences were observed very rarely, whereas some public TCRs were present in many individuals. When HLA alleles, especially DR and DQ, strongly co-occurred, TCR associations were difficult to assign to individual alleles. In vitro tests confirmed that a few of the cytomegalovirus-associated TCR beta chains recognize cytomegalovirus antigens. Some IMGT-functional V segments, including TRBV6-2 and TRBV6-3, could not be told apart with the 87-base-pair reads, so those segments were excluded. Correlated functional status among segregating V segments might reflect linkage disequilibrium, but an unknown experimental factor could not be ruled out. A cluster of highly shared sequence variants was judged likely to represent a technical artifact of the sequencing pipeline. In a later analysis, most CMV-associated TCR beta chains were found to appear HLA-restricted, with HLA associations seemingly driven largely by CMV exposure. In a later analysis, several top co-occurrence clusters were reported to appear linked to parvovirus B19, influenza, CMV and Epstein-Barr virus. Sequencing depth was assumed to be roughly uniform across donors in the presence/absence analyses, though that assumption may not hold.

The cohort comprised fewer than 750 healthy bone marrow donors. All cohort members were sampled while nominally healthy, although unrecorded immune exposures were likely present. The donor was CMV seronegative and belonged to the group of more than 300 seronegative cohort members. Each donor provided a peripheral blood sample, and peripheral blood mononuclear cells were used for TCR beta sequencing. Genomic DNA extraction from the blood cell samples was performed with the Qiagen DNeasy Blood Extraction Kit. The sequence links TRBV5-1 to TRBJ1-2; tentative D gene TRBD1, with 5 bases matching. The sequence derives from a boy aged 5 to 17 in good health and CMV-seronegative. Sequencing input: PBMCs. The nucleotide sequence reads TGCGCCAGCAGCTTGGGGGGCCCCGGGGGACGGGGTAACTATGGCTACACCTTC. This sequence encodes CASSLGGPGGRGNYGYTF.